A single sample is the source of the 16 T cell receptor beta chains below, sequenced in a study of control samples from healthy donors and cancer patients. Generated by immunoSEQ multiplex PCR, the TCRdb table keeps only in-frame clones and is missing some. The sample holds around 50,000 clones, about 92% seen once. The sequencing input was PBMCs. These receptors came from a man between 35 and 55 years old with colorectal cancer.

This chain joins TRBV7-2 and TRBJ1-5, with unresolved D. CDR1 and CDR2 (germline): SGHTA, FQGNSA. V was pared by 1 base and J by 5 bases, with 6 bases between. The CDR3 contains 13 residues. The CDR3 coding sequence is TGTGCCAGCAGCTTAGGAACAGATCAGCCCCAGCATTTT. It encodes CASSLGTDQPQHF.

The chain uses TRBV7-9 and TRBJ1-1; D uncertain. The CDR3 extends over 14 amino acids. CDR1 is SEHNR and CDR2 is FQNEAQ in the germline V gene (reference sequence). The V and J ends lost 0 bases and 3 bases respectively, with 8 bases between them. The CDR3 DNA reads as TGTGCCAGCAGCTTAGCGGGATGGGACACTGAAGCTTTCTTT. Amino acids: CASSLAGWDTEAFF.

The rearrangement uses TRBV19 and TRBJ1-2, with 10 bases lining up with TRBD1. V dropped 9 bases and J dropped 5; count of bases not matched to a gene: 6. The germline V gene has CDR1 LNHDA and CDR2 SQIVND (reference sequence). The CDR3 is made up of 13 amino acids. CDR3 protein: CASRDRGLYGYTF. The CDR3 bases are TGTGCCAGCCGGGACAGGGGACTGTATGGCTACACCTTC.

The genes are TRBV12-1 and TRBJ2-7; TRBD2 is the table's D call, not checked against the DNA. TRBV12-1 is deemed a pseudogene. This CDR3 region has 15 residues. CDR3 nucleotides: TGTGCCAGCAGCCCTTGTAGGGGACTCAACTACGAGCAGTACTTC. Protein sequence: CASSPCRGLNYEQYF.

The rearrangement uses TRBV2 and TRBJ1-2; 9 bases are a match to TRBD1. The CDR3 is 13 amino acids. Germline V gene data show CDR1 as SNHLY and CDR2 as FYNNEI. J lost 5 bases, V lost 6 bases, and 4 bases had no gene match. In DNA form, the CDR3 reads TGTGCCAGCAGAACCGGGACAGGGTATGGCTACACCTTC. Translating gives CASRTGTGYGYTF.

The chain recombines TRBV2 with TRBJ2-5, with D tentatively TRBD2 (5 bases). This CDR3 spans 12 amino acids. Looked up from germline, CDR1 is SNHLY and CDR2 is FYNNEI. Trimming removed 11 bases from V and 5 bases from J, with 15 bases in between. As DNA, the CDR3 is TGTGCCTCCGACGGTAGCGAGGAGACCCAGTACTTC. Translated, it gives CASDGSEETQYF.

V is TRBV4-3 and J is TRBJ2-2; D perhaps matches TRBD1 (5 bases). Germline lookup yields CDR1 LGHNA and CDR2 YSLEER. V was trimmed by 4 bases and J by 2 bases, leaving 14 bases between them. This CDR3 comprises 16 residues. CDR3 nucleotide sequence: TGCGCCAGCAGCCCTCAAGGGGCCCCTAACACCGGGGAGCTGTTTTTT. This encodes CASSPQGAPNTGELFF.

The V gene is TRBV3-1 (or the pseudogene TRBV3-2), the J gene TRBJ2-5, with 9 bases matching TRBD2. After removal of 5 bases from V and 2 bases from J, the junction contained 9 bases not matched to a gene. Germline loops: CDR1 LGHDT, CDR2 YNNKEL (reference sequence). The CDR3 is made up of 16 amino acids. CDR3 sequence (DNA): TGTGCCAGCAGCTTCCCGGGACTAGCTGTACAAGAGACCCAGTACTTC. Its protein is CASSFPGLAVQETQYF.

The chain combines TRBV5-6 with TRBJ1-5, with 11 nucleotides matching TRBD1. The CDR3 loop spans 18 amino acids. CDR1 is SGHDT, CDR2 YYEEEE, per germline. The V gene end was trimmed by 3 bases and the J gene end by 0 bases; junction bases not matched to a gene: 8. CDR3 DNA sequence: TGTGCCAGCAGCTATGGGGGACAGGGGGGACATAGCAATCAGCCCCAGCATTTT. Translating gives CASSYGGQGGHSNQPQHF.

In this sample, this clone turned up once. V and J are TRBV28 and TRBJ1-5; TRBD1 might be the D (6 bases). This CDR3 comprises 17 residues. Germline-derived CDR1 and CDR2 are MDHEN and SYDVKM. With 3 bases removed from V and 0 bases from J, the gap between germline ends came to 15 bases. CDR3 sequence: CASSFYRTVYSNQPQHF. The CDR3 DNA reads TGTGCCAGCAGTTTTTACAGGACAGTTTATAGCAATCAGCCCCAGCATTTT.

The chain joins TRBV10-3 to TRBJ1-5; D is possibly TRBD1 (6 bases). V gave up 10 bases and J gave up 0 bases, with 13 bases separating them. The CDR3 loop spans 14 amino acids. Germline values: CDR1 ENHRY, CDR2 SYGVKD. The CDR3 DNA reads TGTGCCACTAGACAGGCCGATAGCAATCAGCCCCAGCATTTT. This encodes CATRQADSNQPQHF.

As DNA, the CDR3 is TGTGCCAGCAGTCCTGTGAGCGGGAGCTCCGAGCAGTACTTC. Its translation: CASSPVSGSSEQYF. The rearrangement joins TRBV7-9 to TRBJ2-7, with 8 positions matching TRBD2. Germline V gene data show CDR1 as SEHNR and CDR2 as FQNEAQ (reference sequence). Losses at the gene ends were 6 bases for V and 6 bases for J; bases not matched to a gene: 10. This CDR3 region has 14 residues.

The CDR3 sequence is CASSPRGGNTEAFF. In nucleotides, the CDR3 is TGTGCCAGCAGTCCCAGGGGAGGGAACACTGAAGCTTTCTTT. V and J are TRBV27 and TRBJ1-1; possibly TRBD1 for D (6 bases). This CDR3 region has 14 residues. Germline V CDR1 and CDR2: MNHEY, SMNVEV (reference sequence). V dropped 5 bases and J dropped 1 base, with 11 bases sitting between them.

This sequence joins TRBV7-9 and TRBJ2-2; weak D call: TRBD1 (7 bases). Germline V CDR1 and CDR2: SEHNR, FQNEAQ (reference sequence). This CDR3 is 15 amino acids long. Trimming shortened V by 1 base and J by 7 bases, and 13 bases separated the two germline ends. In nucleotides, the CDR3 is TGTGCCAGCAGCTTAGGAGGGACAGCGGGCGGGGAGCTGTTTTTT. Translated, it gives CASSLGGTAGGELFF.

V usage is TRBV30 and J usage is TRBJ1-1, with 8 bases aligning to TRBD1. J gave up 3 bases and V 2 bases, and 8 bases lay outside the gene matches. Germline-derived CDR1 and CDR2 are GTSNPN and SVGIG (reference sequence). The CDR3 extends over 15 amino acids. DNA for the CDR3: TGTGCCTGGAGTCCGACAGGGGACCGGGACACTGAAGCTTTCTTT. This translates into CAWSPTGDRDTEAFF.

The chain couples TRBV4-1 to TRBJ2-5, with TRBD1 matching 10 bases. Trimming removed 7 bases from V and 8 bases from J; junction bases left unmatched: 10. Germline CDR1 and CDR2: MGHRA and YSYEKL. This CDR3 contains 14 residues. The CDR3: CASKDRGPTDTQYF. The CDR3 DNA is TGCGCCAGCAAAGACAGGGGGCCTACGGATACCCAGTACTTC.